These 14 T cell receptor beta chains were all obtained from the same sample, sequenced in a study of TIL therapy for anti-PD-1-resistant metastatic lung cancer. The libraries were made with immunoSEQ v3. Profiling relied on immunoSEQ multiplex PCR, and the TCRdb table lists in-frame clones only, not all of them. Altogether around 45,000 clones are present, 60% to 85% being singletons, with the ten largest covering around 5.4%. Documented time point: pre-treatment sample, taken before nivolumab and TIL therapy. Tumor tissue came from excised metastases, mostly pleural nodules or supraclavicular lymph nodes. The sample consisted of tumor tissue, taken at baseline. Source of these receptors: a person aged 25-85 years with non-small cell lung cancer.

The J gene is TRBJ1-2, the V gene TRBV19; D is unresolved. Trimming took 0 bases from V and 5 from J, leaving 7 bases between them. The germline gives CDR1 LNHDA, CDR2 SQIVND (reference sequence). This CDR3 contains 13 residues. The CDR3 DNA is TGTGCCAGTAGTATAGACACCATGTATGGCTACACCTTC. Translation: CASSIDTMYGYTF. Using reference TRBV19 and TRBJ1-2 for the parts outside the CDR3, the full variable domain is DGGITQSPKYLFRKEGQNVTLSCEQNLNHDAMYWYRQDPGQGLRLIYYSQIVNDFQKGDIAEGYSVSREKKESFPLTVTSAQKNPTAFYLCASSIDTMYGYTFGSGTRLTVV.

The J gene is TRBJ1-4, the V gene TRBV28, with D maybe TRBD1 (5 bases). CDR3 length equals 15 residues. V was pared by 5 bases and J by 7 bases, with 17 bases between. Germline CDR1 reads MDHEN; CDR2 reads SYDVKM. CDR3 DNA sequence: TGTGCCAGCAGTCCGCAGAGGGGTAATGCTGAAAAACTGTTTTTT. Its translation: CASSPQRGNAEKLFF. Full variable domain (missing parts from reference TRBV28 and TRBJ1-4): DVKVTQSSRYLVKRTGEKVFLECVQDMDHENMFWYRQDPGLGLRLIYFSYDVKMKEKGDIPEGYSVSREKKERFSLILESASTNQTSMYLCASSPQRGNAEKLFFGSGTQLSVL.

CDR3 loop: CASSLGTSVFYEQYF. In DNA form, the CDR3 reads TGTGCCAGCAGCTTGGGGACGTCGGTCTTTTACGAGCAGTACTTC. The chain uses TRBV5-4 and TRBJ2-7, with D unresolved. This CDR3 is 15 amino acids long. V was clipped by 0 bases and J by 4 bases, with 14 bases between them. Germline assignment: CDR1 SGHNT and CDR2 YYREEE (reference sequence).

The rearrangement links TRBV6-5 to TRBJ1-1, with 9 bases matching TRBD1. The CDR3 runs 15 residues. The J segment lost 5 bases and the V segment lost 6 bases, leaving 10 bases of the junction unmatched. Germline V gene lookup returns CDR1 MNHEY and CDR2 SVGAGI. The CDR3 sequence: CASSSYATGGTEAFF. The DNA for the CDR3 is TGTGCCAGCAGCTCCTACGCGACAGGGGGAACTGAAGCTTTCTTT.

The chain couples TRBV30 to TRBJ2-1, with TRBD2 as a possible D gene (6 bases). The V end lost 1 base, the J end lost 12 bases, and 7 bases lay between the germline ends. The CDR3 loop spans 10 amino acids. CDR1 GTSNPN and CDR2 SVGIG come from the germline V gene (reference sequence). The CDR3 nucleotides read TGTGCCTGGAGTGCGGGGGTGCAGTTCTTC. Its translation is CAWSAGVQFF.

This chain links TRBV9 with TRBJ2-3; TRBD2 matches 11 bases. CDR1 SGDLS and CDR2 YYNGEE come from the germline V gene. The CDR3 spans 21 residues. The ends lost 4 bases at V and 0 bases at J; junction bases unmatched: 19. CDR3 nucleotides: TGTGCCAGCAGCTTCACGGTCACGGGCCCAGGACTAGCGGGCAGCACAGATACGCAGTATTTT. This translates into CASSFTVTGPGLAGSTDTQYF.

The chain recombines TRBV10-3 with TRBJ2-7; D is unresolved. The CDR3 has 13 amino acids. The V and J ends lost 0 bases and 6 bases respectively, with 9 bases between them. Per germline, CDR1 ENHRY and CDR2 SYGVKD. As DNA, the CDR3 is TGTGCCATCAGTGAGTCCCCAGGTGGCGAGCAGTACTTC. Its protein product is CAISESPGGEQYF.

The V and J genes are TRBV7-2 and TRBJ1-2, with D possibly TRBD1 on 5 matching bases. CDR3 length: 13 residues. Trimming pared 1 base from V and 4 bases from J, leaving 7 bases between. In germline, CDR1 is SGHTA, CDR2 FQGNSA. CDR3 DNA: TGTGCCAGCAGCTTAGGCCAGGGCTATGGCTACACCTTC. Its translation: CASSLGQGYGYTF.

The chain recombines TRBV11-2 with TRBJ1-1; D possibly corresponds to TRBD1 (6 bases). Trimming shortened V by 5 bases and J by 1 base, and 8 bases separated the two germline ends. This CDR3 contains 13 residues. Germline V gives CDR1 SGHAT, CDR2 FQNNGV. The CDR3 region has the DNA TGTGCCAGCAGCCGGACAGAGAACACTGAAGCTTTCTTT. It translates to CASSRTENTEAFF.

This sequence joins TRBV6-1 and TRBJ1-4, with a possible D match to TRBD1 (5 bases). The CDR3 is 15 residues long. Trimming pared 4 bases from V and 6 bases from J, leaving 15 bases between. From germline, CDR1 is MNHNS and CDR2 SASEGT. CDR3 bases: TGTGCCAGCAGTGGGTTGACAGCTTTTCATGAAAAACTGTTTTTT. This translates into CASSGLTAFHEKLFF.

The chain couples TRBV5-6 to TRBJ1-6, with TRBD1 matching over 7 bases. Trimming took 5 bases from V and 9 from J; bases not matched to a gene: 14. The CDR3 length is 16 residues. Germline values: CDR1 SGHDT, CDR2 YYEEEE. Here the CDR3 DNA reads TGTGCCAGCAGGGAGATGACAGGGACGGGTGGTTCACCCCTCCACTTT. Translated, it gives CASREMTGTGGSPLHF.

The CDR3 sequence: CASSQEWGVAKNIQYF. The CDR3, as DNA: TGCGCCAGCAGCCAAGAGTGGGGAGTAGCCAAAAACATTCAGTACTTC. This chain links TRBV4-3 with TRBJ2-4, with D possibly matching TRBD2 (5 bases). The ends were cut back, 0 bases at V and 0 bases at J, with 9 bases in the middle. The length of the CDR3 is 16 residues. Germline V gene sequence: CDR1 LGHNA, CDR2 YSLEER.

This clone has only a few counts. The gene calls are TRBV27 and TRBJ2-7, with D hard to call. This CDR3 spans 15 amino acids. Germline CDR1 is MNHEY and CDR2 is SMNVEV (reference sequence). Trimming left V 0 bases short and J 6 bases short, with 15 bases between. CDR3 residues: CASSLSKGPLPEQYF. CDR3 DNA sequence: TGTGCCAGCAGTTTATCTAAGGGTCCCCTACCCGAGCAGTACTTC.

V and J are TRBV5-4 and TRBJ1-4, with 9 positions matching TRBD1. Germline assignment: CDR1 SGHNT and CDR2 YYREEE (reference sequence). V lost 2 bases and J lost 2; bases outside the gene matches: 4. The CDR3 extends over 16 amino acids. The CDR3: CASSLQGARTNEKLFF. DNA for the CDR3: TGTGCCAGCAGCTTACAGGGGGCACGGACTAATGAAAAACTGTTTTTT.